What follows describes a single T cell receptor beta chain. Its cognate antigen has yet to be identified. No much larger clonotype is one base removed from it; base qualities were not supplied. Collaborating institutions collected whole blood in K2EDTA tubes following their own protocols. For TCRbeta analysis, collaborator samples were shipped as frozen whole blood, as isolated PBMCs, or as DNA extracted from either sample type. TCRbeta CDR3 regions were amplified from genomic DNA by means of the immunoSEQ Assay, a bias-controlled multiplex PCR. The study's processing was this. The number of nucleated cells in each sample was estimated from the amplification of reference gene primers within the assay. Sequence reads were collapsed and filtered to measure the absolute abundance of every unique TCRbeta CDR3 rearrangement. Productive Simpson clonality was computed per sample as the square root of Simpson's diversity index over productive rearrangements. The clones in this table, taken by TCRdb from immuneACCESS, are in-frame only. Not every clone is retained; where verified, under half of the shortfall comes from an unresolved V gene, and the cause of the rest is unknown. The V and J calls and clone size come from that table; D and trimming were worked out from the DNA. This sample is represented by about 94,000 clones; more than 65% of them were singletons. The ten largest clones represent around 6.9% of the sample.

These data belong to a study of blood T cell repertoires in COVID-19 (dated by TCRdb to 2018 to 2021). About the investigation overall: Collaborator samples came from the United States, Italy and Spain and covered acute and convalescent phases of COVID-19. Where available, HLA class I and class II types were taken from metadata supplied by the sample provider and were not determined by assay-based typing. Deeply sampled blood TCRbeta repertoires from subjects exposed to, actively infected with, or recovered from COVID-19 were included in the dataset. The material from the prospective study consisted of cDNA or gDNA derived from T cells, B-cell-depleted T cells, or PBMCs. A de-identified subject ID, COVID-19 status, age in years and sex were almost always included in the sample metadata. Samples came from the ongoing ImmuneRACE study (first 160 participants) plus 1,254 subjects from 6 global collaborators. The repertoires were made available in a free public database intended to serve as a resource for research on the immune response to SARS-CoV-2. The study at large found these results: The amount of clinical and demographic metadata varied by source and participant and was provided uncurated.

The germline V gene specifies MNHEY as CDR1 and SVGAGI as CDR2. Deletion took 0 bases off V and 6 bases off J, with a span of 12 bases between the germline ends. There are 14 amino acids in the CDR3, from cysteine to phenylalanine inclusive. Only the CDR3 DNA stays, 42 bases, in frame from base 1. The receptor was isolated from a man aged 55 to 69 with acute or convalescent COVID-19. The chain joins TRBV6-5 to TRBJ2-7; possibly the D gene is TRBD2, per 5 matching bases. The specimen sequenced was peripheral blood. DNA sequence: TGTGCCAGCAGTTACTCGTCAAGAGGGCCCGAGCAGTACTTC. It codes for CASSYSSRGPEQYF.